This paragraph reports one TCR beta chain. What it binds is not known. Every patient experienced relapse after autologous stem cell transplantation, and brentuximab vedotin exposure varied. The authors purified CD4+ T cells from thawed PBMCs by magnetic negative selection. Best responses fell into complete response, partial response or progressive disease. Profiled with immunoSEQ multiplex PCR; TCRdb holds only in-frame clones, not every one. This sample carries around 13,000 clones, approximately 87% of them seen once, and the ten largest clones take roughly 0.51%. The record originates from a study of PD-1 blockade in classical Hodgkin lymphoma. Whole-study results and caveats: CD4+ TCR diversity, unlike CD8+, climbed significantly by C4D1. With respect to the repertoire differences, their causes, possibly disease activity or prior therapy, remain undefined.

V lost 4 bases, J lost 0 bases, and 19 bases lay in between. This CDR3 contains 19 residues. Germline assignment: CDR1 MGHRA and CDR2 YSYEKL. The chain employs TRBV4-1 and TRBJ2-6, with a tentative D call TRBD1 (6 bases). The TCR comes from a human donor with classical Hodgkin lymphoma. The source was CD4+ T cells from blood, collected at baseline. This CDR3 is CASSPHSSTGLSGANVLTF. The DNA of the CDR3 is TGCGCCAGCAGCCCCCACTCCTCGACAGGACTCTCTGGGGCCAACGTCCTGACTTTC.